This TCR beta chain was sequenced for a study of OX40 agonist ivuxolimab in advanced cancers. Profiling relied on immunoSEQ multiplex PCR, and the TCRdb table lists in-frame clones only, not all of them. The sample comprises around 140,000 clones, about 92% of which are singletons, and approximately 1% rests with the top ten. The ends were cut back, 1 base at V and 4 bases at J, with 8 bases in the middle. Germline assignment: CDR1 SGHRS and CDR2 YFSETQ. The CDR3 covers 13 residues. The rearrangement uses TRBV5-1 and TRBJ1-2; D call uncertain. The source was CD4+ or CD8+ T cells sorted from blood, collected in a trial of the OX40 agonist ivuxolimab. The TCR sequence derives from an adult with an advanced solid tumor such as melanoma, head and neck, liver or kidney cancer. The chain's CDR3 is CASSLSSGYGYTF. CDR3 sequence (DNA): TGCGCCAGCAGCTTGTCCTCGGGCTATGGCTACACCTTC.